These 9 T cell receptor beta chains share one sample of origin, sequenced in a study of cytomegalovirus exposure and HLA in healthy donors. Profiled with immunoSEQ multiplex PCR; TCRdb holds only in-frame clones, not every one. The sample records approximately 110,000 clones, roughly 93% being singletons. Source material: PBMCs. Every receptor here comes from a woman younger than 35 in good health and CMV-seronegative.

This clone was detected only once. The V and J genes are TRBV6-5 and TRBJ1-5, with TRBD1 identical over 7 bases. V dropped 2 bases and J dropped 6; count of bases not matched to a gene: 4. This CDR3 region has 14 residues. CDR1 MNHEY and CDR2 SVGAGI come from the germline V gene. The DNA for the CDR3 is TGTGCCAGCAGTTACGCCAGGGGGAGTCAGCCCCAGCATTTT. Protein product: CASSYARGSQPQHF.

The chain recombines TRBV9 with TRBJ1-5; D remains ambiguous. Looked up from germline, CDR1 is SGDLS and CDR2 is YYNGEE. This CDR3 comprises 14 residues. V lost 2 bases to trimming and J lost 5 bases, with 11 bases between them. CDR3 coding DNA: TGTGCCAGCAGCGTCGGGGTGGAGGATCAGCCCCAGCATTTT. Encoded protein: CASSVGVEDQPQHF.

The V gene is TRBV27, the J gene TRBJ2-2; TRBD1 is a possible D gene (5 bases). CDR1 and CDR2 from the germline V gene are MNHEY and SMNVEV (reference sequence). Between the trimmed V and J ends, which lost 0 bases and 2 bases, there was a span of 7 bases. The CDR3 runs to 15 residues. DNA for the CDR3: TGTGCCAGCAGTTTATCGGGGCGAAACACCGGGGAGCTGTTTTTT. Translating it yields CASSLSGRNTGELFF.

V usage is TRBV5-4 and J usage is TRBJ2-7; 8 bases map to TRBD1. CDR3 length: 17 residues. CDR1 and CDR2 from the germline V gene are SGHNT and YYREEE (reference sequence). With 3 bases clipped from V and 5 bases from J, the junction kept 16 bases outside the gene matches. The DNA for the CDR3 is TGTGCCAGCAGCTCCGCAGGGGGCCTTCCCTCCTACAACGAGCAGTACTTC. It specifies CASSSAGGLPSYNEQYF.

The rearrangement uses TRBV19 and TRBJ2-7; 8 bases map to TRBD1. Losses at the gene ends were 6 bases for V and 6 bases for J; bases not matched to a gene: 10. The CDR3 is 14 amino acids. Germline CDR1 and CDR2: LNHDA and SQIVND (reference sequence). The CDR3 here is CASRLGQGRSEQYF. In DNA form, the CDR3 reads TGTGCCAGTAGATTAGGACAGGGTCGCTCCGAGCAGTACTTC.

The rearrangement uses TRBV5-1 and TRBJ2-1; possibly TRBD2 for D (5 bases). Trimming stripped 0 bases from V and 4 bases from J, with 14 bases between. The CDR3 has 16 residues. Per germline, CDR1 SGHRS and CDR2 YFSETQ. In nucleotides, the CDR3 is TGCGCCAGCAGCTTGGGAAAGACTAACGAGTACAATGAGCAGTTCTTC. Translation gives CASSLGKTNEYNEQFF.

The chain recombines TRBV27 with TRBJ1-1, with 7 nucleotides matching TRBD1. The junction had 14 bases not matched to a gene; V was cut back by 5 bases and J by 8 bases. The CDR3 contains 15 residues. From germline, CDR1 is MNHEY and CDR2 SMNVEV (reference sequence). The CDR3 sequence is CASSQGQPHHAEAFF. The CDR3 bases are TGTGCCAGCAGTCAGGGACAGCCTCATCACGCCGAAGCTTTCTTT.

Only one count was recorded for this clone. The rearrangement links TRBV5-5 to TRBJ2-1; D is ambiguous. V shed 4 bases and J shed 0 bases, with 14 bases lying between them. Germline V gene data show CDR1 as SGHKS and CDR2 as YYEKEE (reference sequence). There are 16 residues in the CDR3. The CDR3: CASSMGAGSSYNEQFF. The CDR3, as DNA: TGTGCCAGCAGCATGGGCGCAGGTAGCTCCTACAATGAGCAGTTCTTC.

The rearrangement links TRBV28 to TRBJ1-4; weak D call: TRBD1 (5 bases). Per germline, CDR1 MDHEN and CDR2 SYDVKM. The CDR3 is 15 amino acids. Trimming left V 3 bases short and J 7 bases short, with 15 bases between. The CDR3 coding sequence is TGTGCCAGCAGTTTCCAGACAGCTTGGGGTGAAAAACTGTTTTTT. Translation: CASSFQTAWGEKLFF.